One and the same sample provided the 18 T cell receptor beta chains below, sequenced in a study of blood T cells in healthy people across ages. A J-beta primer mix and a sample-barcoded 5' primer were used in a second PCR of roughly 7 to 12 cycles. Via MiXCR, TCRdb re-called the 5' RACE reads, giving one row per CDR3 protein. Seen here are 800,000 to 950,000 distinct CDR3 sequences, under 40% observed once, and the top ten hold 13%. The sequenced material came from blood. Receptors were obtained from a man between 18 and 29 years old in good health.

The chain links TRBV27 to TRBJ2-1; 8 bases align to TRBD1. Germline V gene sequence: CDR1 MNHEY, CDR2 SMNVEV (reference sequence). The CDR3 is 15 amino acids. The trim removed 5 bases at V and 0 bases at J, leaving 3 bases unmatched. This CDR3 reads CASSHRGSSYNEQFF. CDR3 nucleotides: TGTGCCAGCAGTCACAGGGGGAGCTCCTACAATGAGCAGTTCTTC.

Ten or more counts support this clonotype. The chain links TRBV7-2 to TRBJ2-3; 9 bases agree with TRBD1. The CDR3 has 15 residues. The V segment lost 6 bases and the J segment 1 base; nucleotides outside the gene matches: 5. Germline V gene data show CDR1 as SGHTA and CDR2 as FQGNSA. The CDR3: CASSSDRGGTDTQYF. The CDR3 bases are TGTGCCAGCAGTTCGGACAGGGGAGGCACAGATACGCAGTATTTT.

The chain joins TRBV7-2 to TRBJ1-5, with D uncertain. The V end was cut by 5 bases, the J end by 7 bases, with 18 bases between. The germline gives CDR1 SGHTA, CDR2 FQGNSA. There are 15 residues in the CDR3. The CDR3 DNA reads TGTGCCAGCAGCCAAGATATGGGGTTCTTGCAGCCCCAGCATTTT. This gives the protein CASSQDMGFLQPQHF.

The rearrangement joins TRBV30 to TRBJ2-4; weak D call: TRBD2 (6 bases). Gene TRBJ2-7 matches the end of the DNA better, so the J call may be wrong. The germline V gene encodes CDR1 GTSNPN and CDR2 SVGIG (reference sequence). The CDR3 is 13 residues long. CDR3 sequence (DNA): TGTGCCTCGAGGAAGAGGGGCGGGGACGAGCAGTACTTC. Translated: CASRKRGGDEQYF.

This clonotype is a singleton in its sample. V usage is TRBV5-1 and J usage is TRBJ2-1; TRBD2 might be the D (6 bases). Germline loops: CDR1 SGHRS, CDR2 YFSETQ. The CDR3 is 18 amino acids. V lost 3 bases, J lost 2 bases, and 21 bases lay in between. The CDR3 nucleotides read TGCGCCAGCAGCTCCCCCGGCAGGGAGGAAAGCGCCTACAATGAGCAGTTCTTC. Translation gives CASSSPGREESAYNEQFF.

In its sample, this clonotype was seen a few times. The genes are TRBV4-2 and TRBJ2-7; D gene uncertain. CDR1 LGHNA and CDR2 YNFKEQ come from the germline V gene. Trimming took off 1 base at V and 0 bases at J, with 10 bases between the two ends. CDR3 length: 15 amino acids. The CDR3 nucleotides read TGTGCCAGCAGCCAAGGGGGTCGATTCTCCTACGAGCAGTACTTC. Amino acids: CASSQGGRFSYEQYF.

This clonotype was seen more than once but under ten times. The genes are TRBV6-2 or TRBV6-3 and TRBJ1-5; D not resolved. The CDR3 is 12 amino acids. Germline V lookup: CDR1 MNHEY, CDR2 SVGEGT. Trimming removed 6 bases at V and 9 bases at J, with 12 bases between. CDR3 region: CASSQSIGPQHF. CDR3 DNA: TGTGCCAGCAGCCAGTCCATAGGGCCCCAGCATTTT.

This clonotype was picked up many times. The V gene is TRBV12-3 or TRBV12-4, the J gene TRBJ2-7; D gene ambiguous. The CDR3 totals 15 residues. Deletions cut 1 base from V and 7 bases from J, with 17 bases between. CDR3 sequence reads: CASSLGGGSYNEQYF. The DNA for the CDR3 is TGTGCCAGCAGTTTAGGAGGTGGGTCCTACAATGAGCAGTACTTC.

The gene calls are TRBV20-1 and TRBJ1-1, with no clear D. V was shortened by 3 bases and J by 1 base, with 9 bases between the two germline ends. The CDR3 totals 13 residues. Germline V gene data show CDR1 as DFQATT and CDR2 as SNEGSKA (reference sequence). CDR3 bases: TGCAGTGCTAGTCTGCGGGGGAACACTGAAGCTTTCTTT. Amino acids: CSASLRGNTEAFF.

This clonotype has more than one count but fewer than ten. V is TRBV20-1 and J is TRBJ1-1; the D is unclear. The CDR3 has 10 amino acids. Germline lookup yields CDR1 DFQATT and CDR2 SNEGSKA (reference sequence). V was cut by 6 bases and J by 11 bases, with 13 bases left in between. The CDR3 nucleotides are TGCAGTGCCCCCCGGGCCACGGCTTTCTTT. Its translation is CSAPRATAFF.

The V gene is TRBV7-2, the J gene TRBJ1-6; tentative D call: TRBD1 (5 bases). V was trimmed by 5 bases and J by 1 base, leaving 12 bases between them. Germline CDR1 SGHTA, CDR2 FQGNSA. The CDR3 runs to 16 residues. CDR3 in amino acids: CASSLSGGSYNSPLHF. For the CDR3, the DNA is TGTGCCAGCAGCCTAAGTGGGGGGTCCTATAATTCACCCCTCCACTTT.

Many counts were recorded for this clonotype. This chain's CDR3 is CASSFGQSYGYTF. The DNA of the CDR3 is TGTGCCAGCAGTTTTGGGCAGAGCTATGGCTACACCTTC. This chain links TRBV27 with TRBJ1-2; D gene uncertain. This CDR3 comprises 13 residues. Between the trimmed V and J ends, which lost 3 bases and 4 bases, there was a span of 9 bases. CDR1 is MNHEY and CDR2 is SMNVEV in the germline V gene (reference sequence).

J is TRBJ1-1 and V is TRBV4-3; D ambiguous. The V end lost 0 bases, the J end lost 0 bases, and 8 bases lay between the germline ends. The CDR3 runs to 15 residues. Germline V gene data show CDR1 as LGHNA and CDR2 as YSLEER. The CDR3: CASSQDSTVNTEAFF. The CDR3 DNA follows: TGCGCCAGCAGCCAAGATAGTACGGTGAACACTGAAGCTTTCTTT.

This rearrangement joins TRBV6-2 or TRBV6-3 to TRBJ2-7; 7 nucleotides line up with TRBD1. CDR1 and CDR2 from the germline V gene are MNHEY and SVGEGT. The CDR3 sequence is 16 residues long. Trimming removed 4 bases from V and 0 bases from J; junction bases left unmatched: 9. CDR3 nucleotide sequence: TGTGCCAGCAGTTTTTACTCCGGGACAGTCTCCTACGAGCAGTACTTC. Translation gives CASSFYSGTVSYEQYF.

This clonotype showed up just a few times. CDR3 in amino acids: CASSVVTSYGYTF. The CDR3 DNA reads TGTGCCAGCAGCGTAGTGACCTCTTATGGCTACACCTTC. The chain is built from TRBV7-2 and TRBJ1-2; no firm D call. The CDR3 extends over 13 amino acids. Between the trimmed V and J ends, which lost 5 bases and 5 bases, there was a span of 12 bases. Germline V CDR1 and CDR2: SGHTA, FQGNSA.

The V and J genes are TRBV12-3 or TRBV12-4 and TRBJ2-3; 7 nucleotides agree with TRBD2. Trimming at V came to 3 bases and at J to 0 bases, leaving 6 bases not matched to a gene. The CDR3 sequence is 16 residues long. For the CDR3, the DNA is TGTGCCAGCAGTTTCGGTCCAGCGGGGAGCACAGATACGCAGTATTTT. As protein: CASSFGPAGSTDTQYF.

The V and J genes are TRBV6-1 and TRBJ1-5; 7 bases match TRBD1. V trimming: 0 bases; J trimming: 5 bases; junction bases outside the gene matches: 10. Germline V gene lookup returns CDR1 MNHNS and CDR2 SASEGT. This CDR3 is 17 amino acids long. The CDR3 loop is CASSEARGGVFDQPQHF. The CDR3, as DNA: TGTGCCAGCAGTGAAGCCAGGGGGGGGGTTTTTGATCAGCCCCAGCATTTT.

The rearrangement uses TRBV19 and TRBJ2-1; D may be TRBD2 (5 bases). Between the trimmed V and J ends, which lost 3 bases and 13 bases, there was a span of 16 bases. CDR3 length: 13 residues. Looked up from germline, CDR1 is LNHDA and CDR2 is SQIVND (reference sequence). CDR3 amino acids: CASSIGDTETQFF. The CDR3 DNA follows: TGTGCCAGTAGTATCGGGGATACCGAGACCCAGTTCTTC.